A single sample gave rise to the 16 T cell receptor beta chains below, sequenced in a study of blood T cell repertoires in COVID-19. Repertoires were generated with immunoSEQ multiplex PCR, while TCRdb's copy carries only in-frame clones and drops some. This table has some 65,000 clones, 65% to 75% appearing once. The sequencing sample was made of peripheral blood. The receptors stem from an elderly woman with acute or convalescent COVID-19.

The chain joins TRBV18 to TRBJ1-1, with 8 bases aligning to TRBD1. The trim removed 0 bases at V and 3 bases at J, leaving 3 bases unmatched. This CDR3 is 15 amino acids long. The V gene's germline CDR1 is KGHSH and CDR2 LQKENI. The CDR3 loop reads CASSPPPRGHTEAFF. CDR3 sequence (DNA): TGTGCCAGCTCACCACCGCCCAGGGGGCACACTGAAGCTTTCTTT.

CDR3 nucleotide sequence: TGTGCCAGCAGCTTAGCGGTGCCAGGGCAGGGCTACACCTTC. This translates into CASSLAVPGQGYTF. The V and J genes are TRBV7-9 and TRBJ1-2; the D gene is possibly TRBD1 (5 bases). CDR1 is SEHNR and CDR2 is FQNEAQ in the germline V gene (reference sequence). With 0 bases removed from V and 8 bases from J, the gap between germline ends came to 13 bases. This CDR3 comprises 14 residues.

This clone was observed a handful of times. This chain joins TRBV4-1 and TRBJ1-1; D ambiguous. This CDR3 contains 13 residues. With 0 bases removed from V and 5 bases from J, the gap between germline ends came to 7 bases. Germline CDR1 is MGHRA and CDR2 is YSYEKL. The CDR3 DNA follows: TGCGCCAGCAGCCAAGATCTAACGACTGAAGCTTTCTTT. It yields the protein CASSQDLTTEAFF.

This clone is a singleton in its sample. The CDR3 DNA reads TGTGCCAGCACCGGATTCAGCGATCGCGGTGAGCAGTTCTTC. It yields the protein CASTGFSDRGEQFF. The chain recombines TRBV27 with TRBJ2-1; D gene unclear. The CDR3 spans 14 residues. V gave up 7 bases and J gave up 9 bases, with 19 bases separating them. Germline V lookup: CDR1 MNHEY, CDR2 SMNVEV (reference sequence).

The chain employs TRBV27 and TRBJ2-6, with D possibly being TRBD2 (6 bases). CDR1 is MNHEY, CDR2 SMNVEV, per germline (reference sequence). This CDR3 comprises 17 residues. The V and J ends lost 4 bases and 0 bases respectively, with 13 bases between them. The CDR3 spells CASSSPGLSSGANVLTF. CDR3 bases: TGTGCCAGCAGTTCTCCGGGACTCTCCTCTGGGGCCAACGTCCTGACTTTC.

The chain employs TRBV11-2 and TRBJ2-5, with 13 bases that match TRBD2. Germline V gene lookup returns CDR1 SGHAT and CDR2 FQNNGV. V shed 5 bases, J shed 3 bases, and the junction held 6 bases outside the gene matches. The CDR3 is 16 residues long. The CDR3 sequence: CASSRGGTSGKETQYF. The CDR3 DNA is TGTGCCAGCAGCAGGGGCGGGACTAGCGGGAAAGAGACCCAGTACTTC. The full variable domain, in which reference TRBV11-2 and TRBJ2-5 provide the parts outside the CDR3, is EAGVAQSPRYKIIEKRQSVAFWCNPISGHATLYWYQQILGQGPKLLIQFQNNGVVDDSQLPKDRFSAERLKGVDSTLKIQPAKLEDSAVYLCASSRGGTSGKETQYFGPGTRLLVL.

The chain carries TRBV19 and TRBJ2-7; 7 bases map to TRBD1. The CDR3 is made up of 15 amino acids. Germline CDR1 LNHDA, CDR2 SQIVND (reference sequence). The V and J ends lost 5 bases and 0 bases, in that order; junction bases with no gene match: 7. The CDR3 loop reads CASSEQGISSYEQYF. The DNA for the CDR3 is TGTGCCAGTAGTGAACAGGGGATAAGCTCCTACGAGCAGTACTTC. Full variable domain (outside the CDR3, taken from reference TRBV19 and TRBJ2-7): DGGITQSPKYLFRKEGQNVTLSCEQNLNHDAMYWYRQDPGQGLRLIYYSQIVNDFQKGDIAEGYSVSREKKESFPLTVTSAQKNPTAFYLCASSEQGISSYEQYFGPGTRLTVT.

The CDR3 DNA reads TGTGCCTGGAGGCCCGGTAGCGGGAGAGGCATAGATACGCAGTATTTT. Its protein product is CAWRPGSGRGIDTQYF. The chain combines TRBV30 with TRBJ2-3; 9 positions agree with TRBD2. V was clipped by 3 bases and J by 5 bases; unmatched bases: 12. CDR3 length: 16 residues. The germline V gene has CDR1 GTSNPN and CDR2 SVGIG (reference sequence).

V gene TRBV29-1 combines with J gene TRBJ2-7; TRBD2 matches at 14 bases. This CDR3 is built from 15 residues. Germline CDR1 SQVTM, CDR2 ANQGSEA. Germline trimming cut 5 bases from V and 3 bases from J; bases unmatched to any gene: 6. CDR3 DNA: TGCAGCGTTTCAGGACTAGCGGGAGGACTCTACGAGCAGTACTTC. Amino acid sequence: CSVSGLAGGLYEQYF.

The chain carries TRBV10-3 and TRBJ1-5; 10 bases fit TRBD1. This CDR3 spans 14 amino acids. J lost 4 bases, V lost 6 bases, and 3 bases had no gene match. CDR1 is ENHRY, CDR2 SYGVKD, per germline. The CDR3 protein is CAIREDRGNQPQHF. CDR3 bases: TGTGCCATCAGGGAGGACAGGGGGAATCAGCCCCAGCATTTT.

This chain uses TRBV19 with TRBJ2-1, with TRBD2 matching 7 bases. Germline V gene sequence: CDR1 LNHDA, CDR2 SQIVND (reference sequence). After removal of 1 base from V and 2 bases from J, the junction contained 2 bases not matched to a gene. CDR3 length equals 15 residues. CDR3 amino acids: CASSIAGGAYNEQFF. CDR3 DNA: TGTGCCAGTAGTATAGCGGGAGGAGCCTACAATGAGCAGTTCTTC.

The genes are TRBV12-5 and TRBJ2-1; D call uncertain. The germline V and J ends were trimmed by 3 bases and 0 bases, with 9 bases remaining between them. The CDR3 extends over 15 amino acids. Germline CDR1 is LGHNT and CDR2 is FRNRAP. CDR3 nucleotide sequence: TGTGCTAGTGGTTTAGGCGGAACCTCCTACAATGAGCAGTTCTTC. This gives the protein CASGLGGTSYNEQFF.

This clone has only a few counts. The DNA of the CDR3 is TGTGCCAGTAGTCGCCAGGGGGCTTCGGCTTTCTTT. It is translated as CASSRQGASAFF. V is TRBV19 and J is TRBJ1-1; 8 bases match TRBD1. Germline CDR1 reads LNHDA; CDR2 reads SQIVND (reference sequence). This CDR3 is 12 amino acids long. V dropped 5 bases and J dropped 11; count of bases not matched to a gene: 7.

This clone appeared many times. The genes are TRBV19 and TRBJ2-2, with 8 bases matching TRBD2. The CDR3 covers 16 residues. CDR1 LNHDA and CDR2 SQIVND come from the germline V gene (reference sequence). J was trimmed by 1 base and V by 4 bases; bases with no gene match: 5. CDR3 sequence (DNA): TGTGCCAGTAGTACCCGAGCGGGAGTGAACACCGGGGAGCTGTTTTTT. It is translated as CASSTRAGVNTGELFF.

This chain connects TRBV19 to TRBJ1-6; the D is unclear. The CDR3 spans 14 residues. V lost 8 bases and J lost 5, with 13 bases in between. CDR1 is LNHDA and CDR2 is SQIVND in the germline V gene (reference sequence). For the CDR3, the DNA is TGTGCCAGTGCCTTCGGGGATAATAATTCACCCCTCCACTTT. Encoded protein: CASAFGDNNSPLHF.

There are a few counts of this clone. The chain has TRBV5-4 and TRBJ1-6; D might be TRBD1 (6 bases). CDR1 is SGHNT and CDR2 is YYREEE in the germline V gene (reference sequence). This CDR3 has 14 amino acids. V was cut by 3 bases and J by 5 bases, with 9 bases left in between. CDR3 coding DNA: TGTGCCAGCAGCTCCCAGGGGCATAATTCACCCCTCCACTTT. This codes for CASSSQGHNSPLHF.